The next 20 T cell receptor beta chains were all read from a single sample in a study of T cell responses to AZD1222 COVID-19 vaccine. The method was immunoSEQ multiplex PCR; TCRdb's version includes in-frame clones alone and lacks a portion of them. This repertoire shows under 150,000 clones, nearly 90% found once; its top ten account for approximately 9.8%. The sample consisted of peripheral blood, taken 28 days after the second AZD1222 dose. All receptors derive from an adult who received the AZD1222 COVID-19 vaccine.

The CDR3, as DNA: TGTGCCAGCAGCCCCGGCGGGCGGCAGTACTTC. The encoded protein is CASSPGGRQYF. The V gene is TRBV9, the J gene TRBJ2-7; the D gene is possibly TRBD2 (5 bases). Germline loops: CDR1 SGDLS, CDR2 YYNGEE. CDR3 length: 11 residues. Trimming took off 4 bases at V and 9 bases at J, with 11 bases between the two ends.

The rearrangement joins TRBV7-9 to TRBJ1-4; D not resolved. The CDR3 has 17 residues. The ends were cut back, 5 bases at V and 4 bases at J, with 20 bases in the middle. In germline, CDR1 is SEHNR, CDR2 FQNEAQ (reference sequence). The CDR3 reads CASSPIGSTPSNEKLFF. CDR3 DNA sequence: TGTGCCAGCAGCCCCATAGGGTCGACCCCAAGTAATGAAAAACTGTTTTTT. Variable domain in full (rest from reference TRBV7-9 and TRBJ1-4): DTGVSQNPRHKITKRGQNVTFRCDPISEHNRLYWYRQTLGQGPEFLTYFQNEAQLEKSRLLSDRFSAERPKGSFSTLEIQRTEQGDSAMYLCASSPIGSTPSNEKLFFGSGTQLSVL.

The rearrangement joins TRBV18 to TRBJ2-2; D unresolved. This CDR3 is 15 amino acids long. V was cut by 3 bases and J by 5 bases, with 13 bases left in between. Germline CDR1 reads KGHSH; CDR2 reads LQKENI. CDR3 nucleotide sequence: TGTGCCAGCTCACCTTTGGACGCTACTACCGGGGAGCTGTTTTTT. Translated: CASSPLDATTGELFF.

This chain links TRBV5-4 with TRBJ2-1; tentatively, D is TRBD1 (6 bases). This CDR3 has 13 amino acids. CDR1 and CDR2 (germline): SGHNT, YYREEE (reference sequence). The V end was cut by 0 bases, the J end by 6 bases, with 7 bases between. The CDR3 region is CASSLEQGNEQFF. The CDR3 bases are TGTGCCAGCAGCTTGGAACAGGGCAATGAGCAGTTCTTC.

This chain uses TRBV13 with TRBJ2-1; no clear D gene. There are 13 residues in the CDR3. The germline V gene encodes CDR1 PRHDT and CDR2 FYEKMQ (reference sequence). V was clipped by 5 bases and J by 4 bases, with 9 bases between them. The CDR3 here is CASSRLEYNEQFF. Written as DNA, the CDR3 is TGTGCCAGCAGCCGTCTAGAATACAATGAGCAGTTCTTC.

A word on this clone: Relative to the germline gene, one junction end is altered; a read error may explain this. The chain is built from TRBV7-7 and TRBJ2-5; D might be TRBD2 (5 bases). Germline assignment: CDR1 SSHAT and CDR2 FNYEAQ (reference sequence). This CDR3 contains 16 residues. The CDR3 nucleotides read TGTGCTAGCAGCTTAGAGGCCTCGACTATAACAGAGACCCAGTACTTC. This translates into CASSLEASTITETQYF.

This chain uses TRBV7-8 with TRBJ1-1; the match to TRBD1 covers 7 bases. CDR3 length: 14 residues. Germline V gene lookup returns CDR1 SGHVS and CDR2 FQNEAQ. After removal of 0 bases from V and 3 bases from J, the junction contained 1 base not matched to a gene. Here the CDR3 reads CASSLATGDTEAFF. The CDR3 nucleotides read TGTGCCAGCAGCTTAGCCACAGGGGACACTGAAGCTTTCTTT.

The chain couples TRBV27 to TRBJ1-2, with 7 bases identical to TRBD1. The CDR3 spans 16 residues. After removal of 4 bases from V and 5 bases from J, the junction contained 13 bases not matched to a gene. Germline-derived CDR1 and CDR2 are MNHEY and SMNVEV (reference sequence). CDR3: CASSSTGGDRNYGYTF. CDR3 in DNA: TGTGCCAGCAGTTCAACCGGGGGGGACAGAAATTATGGCTACACCTTC.

This clone was counted once. CDR3 in DNA: TGTGCCAGCAGCCCGGGATCACAAGAGACCCAGTACTTC. It specifies CASSPGSQETQYF. The rearrangement links TRBV5-6 to TRBJ2-5, with a tentative D call TRBD2 (5 bases). V was pared by 4 bases and J by 2 bases, with 9 bases between. Looked up from germline, CDR1 is SGHDT and CDR2 is YYEEEE. The CDR3 extends over 13 amino acids.

V is TRBV2 and J is TRBJ1-2; unclear D gene. Per germline, CDR1 SNHLY and CDR2 FYNNEI. The CDR3 totals 13 residues. V lost 6 bases and J 5 bases, leaving 13 bases between the germline ends. CDR3: CASSPSEGYGYTF. The CDR3 DNA is TGTGCCAGCAGCCCTAGCGAGGGTTATGGCTACACCTTC.

This chain connects TRBV19 to TRBJ1-4, with no clear D. CDR1 and CDR2 (germline): LNHDA, SQIVND (reference sequence). The CDR3 consists of 14 residues. V was shortened by 5 bases and J by 5 bases, with 12 bases between the two germline ends. The CDR3 sequence is CASSSLSPNEKLFF. The DNA for the CDR3 is TGTGCCAGTAGTTCTCTGTCCCCGAATGAAAAACTGTTTTTT.

The V and J genes are TRBV6-5 and TRBJ2-7, with D perhaps assigned TRBD1 or TRBD2 (5 bases each). This CDR3 is built from 15 residues. Germline lookup yields CDR1 MNHEY and CDR2 SVGAGI. Trimming shortened V by 8 bases and J by 5 bases, and 22 bases separated the two germline ends. The CDR3 here is CASGQFWGSNNEQYF. The CDR3 region has the DNA TGTGCCAGCGGTCAATTTTGGGGGAGTAACAACGAGCAGTACTTC.

V usage is TRBV4-2 and J usage is TRBJ1-4; 7 nucleotides agree with TRBD1. Germline values: CDR1 LGHNA, CDR2 YNFKEQ. The CDR3 contains 16 residues. Germline trimming cut 2 bases from V and 8 bases from J; bases unmatched to any gene: 11. CDR3 sequence (DNA): TGTGCCAGCAGCCAACAAACGGGACAGTTGGCCGAAAAACTGTTTTTT. This gives the protein CASSQQTGQLAEKLFF.

The rearrangement joins TRBV27 to TRBJ2-2; D is perhaps TRBD1 (6 bases). The CDR3 runs to 17 residues. Deletions cut 5 bases from V and 4 bases from J, with 20 bases between. Germline V gives CDR1 MNHEY, CDR2 SMNVEV (reference sequence). The CDR3: CASSTYKGGSSTGELFF. The CDR3 nucleotides are TGTGCCAGCAGTACCTATAAAGGGGGATCGAGCACCGGGGAGCTGTTTTTT.

This rearrangement joins TRBV20-1 to TRBJ1-4; D gene ambiguous. The CDR3 sequence is 13 residues long. Trimming took off 3 bases at V and 0 bases at J, with 5 bases between the two ends. CDR1 and CDR2 from the germline V gene are DFQATT and SNEGSKA (reference sequence). CDR3 coding DNA: TGCAGTGCTAGTCCCTCAACTAATGAAAAACTGTTTTTT. Protein: CSASPSTNEKLFF.

J is TRBJ2-7 and V is TRBV21-1. TRBV21-1 corresponds to a pseudogene. There are 23 residues in the CDR3. This CDR3 reads CASSKWDFRRQATLSNFSYEQYF. CDR3 nucleotide sequence: TGTGCCAGCAGCAAATGGGACTTTAGACGACAGGCAACCCTATCGAATTTCTCCTACGAGCAGTACTTC.

The sample holds a few counts of this clone. The chain couples TRBV6-5 to TRBJ1-6; D is perhaps TRBD1 (5 bases). Trimming took off 3 bases at V and 7 bases at J, with 13 bases between the two ends. Germline CDR1 and CDR2: MNHEY and SVGAGI. The CDR3 sequence is 15 residues long. CDR3 sequence (DNA): TGTGCCAGCAGTTATACCGGGACGGAGAATTCACCCCTCCACTTT. It yields the protein CASSYTGTENSPLHF.

V usage is TRBV4-1 and J usage is TRBJ1-1, with unresolved D. Per the germline V gene, CDR1 is MGHRA and CDR2 is YSYEKL. The CDR3 consists of 13 residues. V lost 5 bases and J 4 bases, leaving 11 bases between the germline ends. CDR3 sequence (DNA): TGCGCCAGCAGCTACAAGGAAGGCACTGAAGCTTTCTTT. Encoded protein: CASSYKEGTEAFF.

The gene calls are TRBV7-9 and TRBJ2-5; D uncertain. The V end lost 5 bases, the J end lost 5 bases, and 9 bases lay between the germline ends. Germline CDR1 reads SEHNR; CDR2 reads FQNEAQ (reference sequence). The CDR3 covers 12 residues. CDR3 amino acids: CASSPMVETQYF. The CDR3 DNA follows: TGTGCCAGCAGCCCTATGGTCGAGACCCAGTACTTC.

The J gene is TRBJ2-3, the V gene TRBV3-1 (or the pseudogene TRBV3-2); perhaps TRBD1 as D (6 bases). V dropped 4 bases and J dropped 0 bases, with 8 bases sitting between them. The CDR3 is 14 residues long. Germline V gene sequence: CDR1 LGHDT, CDR2 YNNKEL (reference sequence). CDR3 DNA sequence: TGTGCCAGCAGCCCCGGACAGAGCACAGATACGCAGTATTTT. Translated: CASSPGQSTDTQYF.